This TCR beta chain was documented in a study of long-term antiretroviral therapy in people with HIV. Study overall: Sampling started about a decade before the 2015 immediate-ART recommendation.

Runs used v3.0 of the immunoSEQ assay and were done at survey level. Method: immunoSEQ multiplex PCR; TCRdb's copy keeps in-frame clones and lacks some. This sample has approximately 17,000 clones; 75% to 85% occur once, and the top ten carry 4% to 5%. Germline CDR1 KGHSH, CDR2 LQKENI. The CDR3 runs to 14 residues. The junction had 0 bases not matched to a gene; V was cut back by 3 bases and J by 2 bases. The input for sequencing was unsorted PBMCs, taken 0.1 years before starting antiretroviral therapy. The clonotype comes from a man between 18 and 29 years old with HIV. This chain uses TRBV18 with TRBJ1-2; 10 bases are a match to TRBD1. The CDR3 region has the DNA TGTGCCAGCTCACCGGACAGGGGGAACTATGGCTACACCTTC. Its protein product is CASSPDRGNYGYTF.